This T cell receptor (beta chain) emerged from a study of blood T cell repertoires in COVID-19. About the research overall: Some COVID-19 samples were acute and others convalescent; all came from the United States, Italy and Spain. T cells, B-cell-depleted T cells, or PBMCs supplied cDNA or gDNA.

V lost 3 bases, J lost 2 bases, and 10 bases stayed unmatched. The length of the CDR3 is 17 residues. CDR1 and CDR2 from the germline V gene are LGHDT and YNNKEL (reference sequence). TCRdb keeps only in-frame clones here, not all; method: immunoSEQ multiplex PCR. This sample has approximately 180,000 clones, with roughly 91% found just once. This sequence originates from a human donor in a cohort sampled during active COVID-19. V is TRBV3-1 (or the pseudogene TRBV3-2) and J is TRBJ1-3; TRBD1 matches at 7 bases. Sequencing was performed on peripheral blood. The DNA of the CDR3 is TGTGCCAGCAGCCATGGAGGCTGGGACAGTCCTGGAAACACCATATATTTT. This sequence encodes CASSHGGWDSPGNTIYF.